This T cell receptor (beta chain) was documented in a study of CD8+CD57+ T cells in acquired aplastic anemia. Study details: Quantities of DNA derived from sorted CD4+ and CD8+ cells averaged approximately 3 ug.

Germline V lookup: CDR1 MNHNS, CDR2 SASEGT. The V end was cut by 4 bases, the J end by 2 bases, with 8 bases between. The CDR3 has 13 amino acids. This clonotype was found many times. Genomic DNA provided the template from which TCR beta VDJ and CDR3 profiles were obtained. MiXCR was run by TCRdb on the reads, yielding one entry per CDR3 protein. Seen here are around 140,000 distinct CDR3 sequences, less than 45% observed once, and the top ten hold almost 8.5%. The V gene is TRBV6-1, the J gene TRBJ2-5, with a weak D call TRBD1 (6 bases). Sample: sorted CD4+, CD8+, or CD8+CD57+ T cells (not recorded which) from PBMCs. The sequence came from a human donor in good health, serving as a control. The CDR3 here is CASSGQAQETQYF. The CDR3 DNA reads TGTGCCAGCAGTGGACAGGCGCAAGAGACCCAGTACTTC.